The 30 T cell receptor beta chains presented below share a single source sample, sequenced in a study of CD8+ T cells in alopecia areata. Cells that came from pooled cutaneous lymph nodes were sorted using CD4, CD8alpha, NKG2D, NKG2ACE and other markers. Extracted from the samples, RNA was reverse transcribed into cDNA to serve as the sequencing template. TCRdb keeps only in-frame clones here, not all; method: immunoSEQ multiplex PCR. This sample has around 290,000 clones, each found more than once. The specimen sequenced was CD4+ T cells sorted from a lymph node. The source is a C3H/HeJ mouse with alopecia areata. The mouse line has the MHC haplotype H2-k.

The table lists this clone with a few counts. All gene names here are mouse names. From the germline J gene comes the end of the CDR3, since the read stops 4 residues before it. The chain employs TRBV13-1 and TRBJ2-7; 10 nucleotides match TRBD1. From germline, CDR1 is NSHNY and CDR2 SYGAGN. The CDR3 spans 15 residues. The V segment lost 3 bases and the J segment 0 bases; nucleotides outside the gene matches: 3. The CDR3 reads CASSGDRGLSYEQYF. CDR3 DNA, as far as it was read: TGTGCCAGCAGTGGCGACAGGGGGCTCTCCTAT.

In its sample, this clone was seen a few times. Each gene name is a mouse one. The read terminates 4 residues ahead of where the CDR3 ends, so the germline J gene completes it. This chain joins TRBV17 and TRBJ2-7, with a tentative D call TRBD2 (6 bases). The V gene's germline CDR1 is MNHDT and CDR2 YYDKIL. V gave up 1 base and J gave up 0 bases, with 10 bases separating them. The CDR3 is made up of 15 amino acids. CDR3 DNA (partial): TGTGCTAGCAGTAGAGTCCGGGGGGACTCCTAT. This gives the protein CASSRVRGDSY. Given in full, the CDR3 is CASSRVRGDSYEQYF.

This clone has ten or more counts. The genes and germline here are from mouse. The DNA ends 4 residues before the CDR3 does, and the rest of the CDR3 is filled in from the germline J gene. V and J are TRBV13-1 and TRBJ2-3; tentative D call: TRBD1 (5 bases). V dropped 3 bases and J dropped 2 bases, with 7 bases sitting between them. The CDR3 consists of 13 residues. The germline CDR1 and CDR2 sequences are NSHNY and SYGAGN. This chain's CDR3 is CASSAGIAETLYF. The CDR3 DNA, read in part, is TGTGCCAGCAGTGCAGGGATTGCAGAA.

Remarks on this clone: The listed genes are named as in mouse. The missing CDR3 end, 4 residues past where the read stops, is filled in from the germline J gene. V is TRBV1 and J is TRBJ2-5, with 10 positions matching TRBD2. Per the germline V gene, CDR1 is NSQYPW and CDR2 is LRSPGD (reference sequence). The CDR3 is made up of 16 amino acids. J lost 3 bases, V lost 0 bases, and 3 bases had no gene match. The CDR3 loop is CTCSADPDWGQDTQYF. The part of the CDR3 DNA that was read is TGCACCTGCAGTGCAGATCCGGACTGGGGGCAAGAC.

Notes on this clone: Gene names follow the mouse nomenclature. CDR3 residues: CTCSADLGGNYNSPLYF. The sequenced part of the CDR3 DNA is TGCACCTGCAGTGCAGATCTCGGGGGGAACTATAATTCGCCC. This sequence joins TRBV1 and TRBJ1-6, with D tentatively TRBD1 (5 bases). The read stops 3 residues short of the end of the CDR3; the missing end is completed from the germline J gene. TRBJ1-6 carries the ORF label, with uncertain function. Between the trimmed V and J ends, which lost 0 bases and 3 bases, there was a span of 12 bases. In germline, CDR1 is NSQYPW, CDR2 LRSPGD (reference sequence). The CDR3 has 17 residues.

This clone came up a few times. The genes are named according to mouse. Coverage ceases 4 residues before the CDR3 finishes, and the germline J gene fills in the end. The same CDR3 also results from other DNA sequences found in this sample. The J gene is TRBJ2-2, the V gene TRBV19; D is possibly TRBD1 (6 bases). The CDR3 loop spans 14 amino acids. Trimming stripped 5 bases from V and 1 base from J, with 9 bases between. Germline CDR1 reads FNHDT; CDR2 reads SITEND (reference sequence). Incomplete CDR3 DNA: TGTGCCAGCAGACGGACAGAAAACACCGGG. Protein: CASRRTENTG. The full CDR3 protein is CASRRTENTGQLYF. The full variable domain, its missing parts supplied by reference TRBV19 and TRBJ2-2, is GGIITQTPKFLIGQEGQKLTLKCQQNFNHDTMYWYRQDSGKGLRLIYYSITENDLQKGDLSEGYDASREKKSSFSLTVTSAQKNEMAVFLCASRRTENTGQLYFGEGSKLTVL.

Comments on this clone: Genes here carry mouse names. Read sequence stops 4 residues before the CDR3 end, and the germline J gene provides the missing end. Different DNA sequences within this sample yield the same CDR3. V gene TRBV5 combines with J gene TRBJ1-1; weak D call: TRBD1 (5 bases). The CDR3 loop spans 12 amino acids. The germline CDR1 and CDR2 sequences are LGHNA and YNLKQL (reference sequence). The part of the CDR3 DNA that was read is TGTGCCAGCAGCCAGGGGGGAGGA. It yields the protein CASSQGGG. The full CDR3 sequence reads CASSQGGGEVFF.

In its sample, this clone was seen many times. Here the gene names and germline are mouse. The read gets to within 4 residues of the CDR3 end, and the germline J gene fills in the rest. Distinct nucleotide sequences in the sample also encode this CDR3. V is TRBV1 and J is TRBJ1-2; D call uncertain. The V and J ends lost 4 bases and 0 bases respectively, with 6 bases between them. Per germline, CDR1 NSQYPW and CDR2 LRSPGD (reference sequence). The CDR3 spans 13 residues. The sequenced part of the CDR3 DNA is TGCACCTGCAGTGAGACAACAAACTCC. This gives the protein CTCSETTNS. The full CDR3 protein is CTCSETTNSDYTF.

Comments on this clone: Gene names are the mouse ones. The CDR3 end is not reached by the read, which stops 4 residues before it; the germline J gene fills it in. The same CDR3 also results from other DNA sequences found in this sample. The genes are TRBV19 and TRBJ2-3, with 9 bases matching TRBD1. V shed 4 bases, J shed 0 bases, and the junction held 6 bases outside the gene matches. The CDR3 consists of 16 residues. CDR1 is FNHDT and CDR2 is SITEND in the germline V gene (reference sequence). The CDR3 is CASSPGTGTSAETLYF. The sequenced CDR3 bases are TGTGCCAGCAGTCCCGGGACAGGGACTAGTGCAGAA.

This clone has just a few counts. Gene labels here are mouse ones. The CDR3 goes on 3 residues after the read ends, and that part is filled in from the germline J gene. This sample also contains other DNA sequences that code for the same CDR3. This sequence joins TRBV13-2 and TRBJ1-6; TRBD1 agrees at 8 bases. TRBJ1-6 has ORF status, its function being uncertain. The CDR3 consists of 14 residues. Unmatched junction bases numbered 2, after V lost 5 bases and J lost 4 bases. Germline loops: CDR1 NNHNN, CDR2 SYGAGS (reference sequence). The CDR3 loop is CASGTGDYNSPLYF. CDR3 DNA, as far as it was read: TGTGCCAGCGGGACAGGGGATTATAATTCGCCC.

This clone was seen a few times. Germline and genes: mouse. The read ends 4 residues before the CDR3 terminus; that terminus is restored from the germline J gene. The same CDR3 arises from other DNA sequences in this sample as well. The chain has TRBV1 and TRBJ1-2, with D possibly TRBD1 on 5 matching bases. The germline V gene has CDR1 NSQYPW and CDR2 LRSPGD (reference sequence). Deletions cut 0 bases from V and 0 bases from J, with 8 bases between. This CDR3 contains 15 residues. The sequenced part of the CDR3 DNA is TGCACCTGCAGTGCAGACACGACAGCAAACTCC. Translation gives CTCSADTTANS. The whole CDR3 protein reads CTCSADTTANSDYTF. The complete variable domain, with remaining parts taken from reference TRBV1 and TRBJ1-2, reads VTLLEQNPRWRLVPRGQAVNLRCILKNSQYPWMSWYQQDLQKQLQWLFTLRSPGDKEVKSLPGADYLATRVTDTELRLQVANMSQGRTLYCTCSADTTANSDYTFGSGTRLLVI.

Of note for this clone: The gene names here belong to mouse. Read coverage stops 3 residues before the CDR3 terminus; the germline J gene supplies the remainder. The rearrangement joins TRBV19 to TRBJ1-6, with 7 bases lining up with TRBD1. TRBJ1-6 is reported as an ORF; its role is uncertain. The CDR3 is 14 amino acids. Germline V gene lookup returns CDR1 FNHDT and CDR2 SITEND (reference sequence). V dropped 4 bases and J dropped 9; count of bases not matched to a gene: 7. The CDR3 loop reads CASSLQGISSPLYF. CDR3 DNA, as far as it was read: TGTGCCAGCAGTCTACAGGGGATTAGTTCGCCC.

To note about this clone: The gene names here belong to mouse. CDR3 region: CASGRTGGANTGQLYF. The CDR3 DNA, read in part, is TGTGCCAGCGGTCGGACTGGGGGTGCAAACACCGGG. J is TRBJ2-2 and V is TRBV13-2; TRBD2 matches at 10 bases. The CDR3 extends 4 residues past the end of the read, so its final part is completed from the germline J gene. The V and J ends lost 4 bases and 0 bases, in that order; junction bases with no gene match: 3. The germline CDR1 and CDR2 sequences are NNHNN and SYGAGS (reference sequence). The CDR3 is 16 amino acids.

Turning to this clone: Gene and germline names: mouse. This sample also contains other DNA sequences that code for the same CDR3. Incomplete CDR3 DNA: TGTGCCAGCAGTGATTTGGGGAGGGAGGCT. Protein sequence: CASSDLGREA. The full CDR3 is CASSDLGREAEQFF. This sequence joins TRBV13-3 and TRBJ2-1; D perhaps matches TRBD2 (5 bases). The read gets to within 4 residues of the CDR3 end, and the germline J gene fills in the rest. The CDR3 is 14 amino acids. The germline V gene encodes CDR1 NNHDY and CDR2 SYVADS.

This clone was seen a handful of times. Genes here carry mouse names. The read terminates 4 residues ahead of where the CDR3 ends, so the germline J gene completes it. The chain uses TRBV1 and TRBJ2-4; 9 bases map to TRBD1. Germline assignment: CDR1 NSQYPW and CDR2 LRSPGD (reference sequence). This CDR3 comprises 16 residues. V trimming: 1 base; J trimming: 1 base; junction bases outside the gene matches: 3. The sequenced CDR3 bases are TGCACCTGCAGTGCAGGCCGGGACAGGGGTCAAAAC. It codes for CTCSAGRDRGQN. The whole CDR3 sequence is CTCSAGRDRGQNTLYF.

As regards this clone: The genes are named according to mouse. The CDR3 end is not reached by the read, which stops 4 residues before it; the germline J gene fills it in. The genes are TRBV13-1 and TRBJ2-5, with 12 positions matching TRBD1. The CDR3 totals 16 residues. With 3 bases clipped from V and 3 bases from J, the junction kept 5 bases outside the gene matches. CDR1 and CDR2 (germline): NSHNY, SYGAGN. The sequenced part of the CDR3 DNA is TGTGCCAGCAGTGCCCCGGGACAGGGGGCTCAAGAC. Encoded protein: CASSAPGQGAQD. In full, the CDR3 reads CASSAPGQGAQDTQYF.

To note about this clone: Germline and genes: mouse. The identical CDR3 is also encoded by other nucleotide sequences in the sample. The CDR3 sequence is CTCSAGLGAETLYF. The sequenced CDR3 bases are TGCACCTGCAGTGCTGGACTGGGGGCAGAA. V is TRBV1 and J is TRBJ2-3; 9 nucleotides line up with TRBD2. The read gets to within 4 residues of the CDR3 end, and the germline J gene fills in the rest. The J segment lost 3 bases and the V segment lost 3 bases, leaving 1 base of the junction unmatched. The CDR3 runs to 14 residues. Germline loops: CDR1 NSQYPW, CDR2 LRSPGD (reference sequence).

Concerning this clone itself: Gene names are mouse gene names. The read ends 4 residues early relative to the CDR3; the germline J gene fills the gap. The chain couples TRBV19 to TRBJ2-2; 10 positions agree with TRBD2. The junction had 5 bases not matched to a gene; V was cut back by 5 bases and J by 1 base. The germline gives CDR1 FNHDT, CDR2 SITEND (reference sequence). The CDR3 totals 16 residues. CDR3 DNA (partial): TGTGCCAGCAGCTCCGGACTGGGGGTAAACACCGGG. This sequence encodes CASSSGLGVNTG. The CDR3, in full, reads CASSSGLGVNTGQLYF.

This clone appeared a few times. Gene names follow the mouse nomenclature. The read ends 4 residues early relative to the CDR3; the germline J gene fills the gap. This chain joins TRBV1 and TRBJ2-7, with D uncertain. The CDR3 contains 15 residues. The V end was cut by 0 bases, the J end by 0 bases, with 9 bases between. Germline lookup yields CDR1 NSQYPW and CDR2 LRSPGD (reference sequence). The CDR3 DNA, read in part, is TGCACCTGCAGTGCAGATGTCACAAGCTCCTAT. Protein product: CTCSADVTSSY. In full, the CDR3 is CTCSADVTSSYEQYF.

A note on this clone: Each gene name is a mouse one. The read finishes 4 residues shy of the CDR3 end, and the germline J gene is used to complete it. The chain is built from TRBV19 and TRBJ2-2; TRBD1 aligns across 10 bases. Germline CDR1 is FNHDT and CDR2 is SITEND (reference sequence). The CDR3 consists of 14 residues. The trim removed 6 bases at V and 4 bases at J, leaving 3 bases unmatched. The part of the CDR3 DNA that was read is TGTGCCAGCATCCGGGACAGGGGCACCGGG. Translated, it gives CASIRDRGTG. The whole CDR3 sequence is CASIRDRGTGQLYF.

This clone turned up a few times. These gene names are mouse names. The read is 4 residues too short to cover the CDR3 end, so that end is filled in from the germline J gene. The chain joins TRBV3 to TRBJ2-5, with 9 bases identical to TRBD1. V dropped 1 base and J dropped 3; count of bases not matched to a gene: 5. The germline CDR1 and CDR2 sequences are SNHLY and FYNGKV (reference sequence). The CDR3 sequence is 16 residues long. CDR3 DNA, as far as it was read: TGTGCCAGCAGCTTAGATTTTGACAGGGGGCAAGAC. Protein: CASSLDFDRGQD. The CDR3 in full is CASSLDFDRGQDTQYF.

The table lists this clone with a few counts. All gene names here are mouse names. The CDR3 is cut off 4 residues early in the read; its end comes from the germline J gene. The identical CDR3 is also encoded by other nucleotide sequences in the sample. The rearrangement joins TRBV13-1 to TRBJ2-7; D perhaps matches TRBD2 (6 bases). This CDR3 comprises 14 residues. CDR1 and CDR2 (germline): NSHNY, SYGAGN. With 0 bases removed from V and 2 bases from J, the gap between germline ends came to 9 bases. The CDR3 bases that were read are TGTGCCAGCAGTGATGCGGGGGGACCCTAT. Amino acid sequence: CASSDAGGPY. The full-length CDR3 reads as CASSDAGGPYEQYF.

This clone was seen only a few times. Gene names denote mouse genes. The read terminates 4 residues before the CDR3 end, so the remaining end is supplied by the germline J gene. The V and J genes are TRBV13-1 and TRBJ2-1; D is possibly TRBD2 (7 bases). This CDR3 is 15 amino acids long. V lost 1 base to trimming and J lost 1 base, with 9 bases between them. Germline V gene lookup returns CDR1 NSHNY and CDR2 SYGAGN. The CDR3 loop reads CASSDRGANYAEQFF. The CDR3 DNA, read in part, is TGTGCCAGCAGTGATAGGGGGGCGAACTATGCT.

To note about this clone: Here the gene names and germline are mouse. The read ends 4 residues shy of where the CDR3 ends; the end is completed using the germline J gene. The genes are TRBV17 and TRBJ2-7, with a possible D match to TRBD2 (5 bases). Trimming took off 6 bases at V and 0 bases at J, with 9 bases between the two ends. The CDR3 is 13 amino acids. The germline V gene encodes CDR1 MNHDT and CDR2 YYDKIL. CDR3 residues: CASSPLASYEQYF. Partial CDR3 DNA: TGTGCTAGCAGCCCACTGGCCTCCTAT.

As to this clone: Gene names follow the mouse nomenclature. Read coverage stops 3 residues before the CDR3 terminus; the germline J gene supplies the remainder. This chain joins TRBV13-1 and TRBJ1-6; D possibly corresponds to TRBD1 (6 bases). TRBJ1-6 qualifies as an ORF whose function is uncertain. Trimming stripped 3 bases from V and 6 bases from J, with 10 bases between. Germline assignment: CDR1 NSHNY and CDR2 SYGAGN. The CDR3 covers 14 residues. CDR3 DNA (partial): TGTGCCAGCAGTGCCAACAGGGCTAATTCGCCC. Protein: CASSANRANSP. The entire CDR3 reads CASSANRANSPLYF.

This clone was found a few times. Gene names are mouse gene names. The read stops 4 residues short of the end of the CDR3; the missing end is completed from the germline J gene. V gene TRBV12-1 combines with J gene TRBJ2-3; 10 bases are a match to TRBD2. The V and J ends lost 4 bases and 4 bases, in that order; junction bases with no gene match: 4. Germline V gives CDR1 SGHSN, CDR2 HYEKVE. CDR3 length: 14 residues. This CDR3 is CASSPTGGSETLYF. The part of the CDR3 DNA that was read is TGTGCCAGCTCCCCGACTGGGGGGTCAGAA.

This clone has more than one count but fewer than ten. The gene names here belong to mouse. Sequencing ends 4 residues short of the CDR3 end; the germline J gene provides the rest. The chain joins TRBV14 to TRBJ2-7, with 9 bases that match TRBD1. Trimming removed 2 bases from V and 3 bases from J; junction bases left unmatched: 3. Germline values: CDR1 SGHDT, CDR2 FRDEAV. CDR3 length: 14 amino acids. This CDR3 is CASSLMGQGYEQYF. CDR3 DNA (partial): TGTGCCAGCAGTTTGATGGGACAGGGCTAT.

This clone was observed a few times. Germline and genes here are mouse. The CDR3 is cut off 4 residues early in the read; its end comes from the germline J gene. This sample also contains other DNA sequences that code for the same CDR3. This chain uses TRBV1 with TRBJ2-5, with D unclear. Germline assignment: CDR1 NSQYPW and CDR2 LRSPGD (reference sequence). The CDR3 is 13 amino acids. The V end lost 3 bases, the J end lost 0 bases, and 4 bases lay between the germline ends. CDR3: CTCSASNQDTQYF. Partial CDR3 DNA: TGCACCTGCAGTGCCAGCAACCAAGAC.

As for this clone: The genes and germline here are from mouse. The CDR3 is cut off 4 residues early in the read; its end comes from the germline J gene. The chain combines TRBV13-3 with TRBJ2-7, with D tentatively TRBD2 (5 bases). The ends were cut back, 3 bases at V and 0 bases at J, with 7 bases in the middle. This CDR3 has 13 residues. Germline assignment: CDR1 NNHDY and CDR2 SYVADS. CDR3 loop: CASSATVSYEQYF. The sequenced CDR3 bases are TGTGCCAGCAGTGCGACTGTCTCCTAT.

Comments on this clone: Each gene name is a mouse one. From the germline J gene comes the end of the CDR3, since the read stops 4 residues before it. V gene TRBV29 combines with J gene TRBJ1-1, with 7 positions matching TRBD1. V lost 9 bases to trimming and J lost 3 bases; unmatched junction nucleotides: 7. The CDR3 is 13 amino acids. Germline loops: CDR1 MSHET, CDR2 SYDVDS. The CDR3 DNA, read in part, is TGTGCTAGAGGCGGCAGGGGGGACACA. Translating it yields CARGGRGDT. The CDR3 in its entirety is CARGGRGDTEVFF.